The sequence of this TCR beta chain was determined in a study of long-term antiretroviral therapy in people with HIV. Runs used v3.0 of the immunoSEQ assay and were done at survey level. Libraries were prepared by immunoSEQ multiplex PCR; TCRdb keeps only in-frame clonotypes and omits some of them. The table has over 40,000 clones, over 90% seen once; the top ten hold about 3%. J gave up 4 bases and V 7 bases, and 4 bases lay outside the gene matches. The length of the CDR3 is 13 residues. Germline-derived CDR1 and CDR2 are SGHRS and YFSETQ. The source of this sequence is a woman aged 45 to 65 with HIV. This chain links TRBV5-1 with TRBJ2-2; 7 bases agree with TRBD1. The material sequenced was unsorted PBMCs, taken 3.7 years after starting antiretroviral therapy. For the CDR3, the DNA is TGCGCCAGCCGACAGGGAACCACCGGGGAGCTGTTTTTT. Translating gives CASRQGTTGELFF.